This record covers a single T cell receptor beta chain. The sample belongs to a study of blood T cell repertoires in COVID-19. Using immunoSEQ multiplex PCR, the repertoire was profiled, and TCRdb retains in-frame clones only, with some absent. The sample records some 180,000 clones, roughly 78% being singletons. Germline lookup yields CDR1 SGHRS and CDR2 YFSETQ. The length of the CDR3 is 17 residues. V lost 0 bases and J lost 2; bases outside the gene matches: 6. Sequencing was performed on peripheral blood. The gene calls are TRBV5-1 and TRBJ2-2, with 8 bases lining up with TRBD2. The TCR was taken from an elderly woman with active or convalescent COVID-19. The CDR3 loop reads CASSLEPGGQNTGELFF. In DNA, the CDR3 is TGCGCCAGCAGCTTGGAGCCGGGGGGGCAAAACACCGGGGAGCTGTTTTTT.